This T cell receptor beta chain was recovered during a study of early stage breast cancer tumors. Each sample had two DNA replicates, roughly 0.48 ug blood or around 1.4 ug tissue. Data came from immunoSEQ multiplex PCR; TCRdb stores just in-frame clones and leaves some out. Of 9,500 to 10,000 clones listed, over 70% are singletons. Per the germline V gene, CDR1 is WSHSY and CDR2 is SAAADI. The CDR3 consists of 12 residues. Trimming removed 0 bases at V and 5 bases at J, with 4 bases between. Tissue for this sample was collected roughly 1.9-4 cm from the breast tumor. The sequenced sample consisted of normal breast tissue next to the tumor. This clonotype was obtained from a person aged 35-50 years with breast cancer. The J gene is TRBJ2-5, the V gene TRBV10-2, with D hard to call. The CDR3 nucleotides are TGCGCCAGCAGTGAGTCGGATGAGACCCAGTACTTC. Amino acids: CASSESDETQYF.